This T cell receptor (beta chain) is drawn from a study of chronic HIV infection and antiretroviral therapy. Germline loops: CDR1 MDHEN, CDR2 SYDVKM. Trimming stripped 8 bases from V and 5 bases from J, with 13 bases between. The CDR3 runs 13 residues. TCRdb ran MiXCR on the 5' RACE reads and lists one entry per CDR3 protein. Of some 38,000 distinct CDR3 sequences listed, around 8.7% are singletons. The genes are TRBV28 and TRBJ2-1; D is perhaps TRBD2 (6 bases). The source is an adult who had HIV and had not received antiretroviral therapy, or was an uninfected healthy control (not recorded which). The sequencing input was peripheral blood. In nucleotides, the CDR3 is TGTGCCAGCGGGGGACTCCCTAACAATGAGCAGTTCTTC. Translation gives CASGGLPNNEQFF.